This T cell receptor beta chain comes out of a study of cytomegalovirus exposure and HLA in healthy donors. Broader study findings: The majority of TCR sequences were rare, yet some public TCRs appeared in many donors. It was reported that TCR beta sequences correctly inferred the HLA-A and HLA-B alleles for most subjects. A prior analysis recorded that most TCR beta V segments were productive about 87% or about 30% of the time.

The germline V gene encodes CDR1 SGHVS and CDR2 FQNEAQ. The V and J ends lost 2 bases and 7 bases, in that order; junction bases with no gene match: 6. This CDR3 region has 15 residues. Of note for this clone: Its specificity is unknown.

With 60 Vbeta and 13 Jbeta primers, the PCR was carried out. Measured with immunoSEQ multiplex PCR; TCRdb has only the in-frame clones, and not every one. The sample shows over 150,000 clones, approximately 71% of them seen only once. Sequencing was performed on PBMCs. This sequence joins TRBV7-8 and TRBJ2-7, with TRBD2 identical over 12 bases. The TCR comes from a male donor in good health and CMV-seronegative. CDR3: CASSLTSGRTSEQYF. DNA for the CDR3: TGTGCCAGCAGCTTAACTAGCGGGAGGACCTCTGAGCAGTACTTC.